This T cell receptor beta chain was recovered during a study of T cells in localized non-small cell lung cancer. Findings and limits, study-wide: Heterogeneity within the tumor remains possible, as just one region underwent sequencing. Paired adjacent lung recovered a median approximately 57 of the top 100 tumor clones.

The table came from immunoSEQ multiplex PCR; TCRdb's copy has only in-frame clones and leaves some out. The repertoire consists of around 29,000 clones, with less than 95% occurring once and the leading ten covering about 1.1%. The germline gives CDR1 LNHDA, CDR2 SQIVND (reference sequence). This CDR3 contains 14 residues. For this clone: Antigen specificity is unknown. The germline gene is not matched at one end of the junction; a read error may be the cause.

The source of this sequence is a woman aged 40-70 years with stage I lung adenocarcinoma. The sample here was peripheral blood, taken before any cancer treatment. This chain links TRBV19 with TRBJ2-3, with TRBD2 matching over 10 bases. The CDR3 DNA is TGTGCCAGTAACCCTAGCGGGAGCAGAGATACGCAGTATTTT. This sequence encodes CASNPSGSRDTQYF.